Listed here are 27 T cell receptor beta chains from one sample, sequenced in a study of shared clonotypes between healthy human individuals (dated by TCRdb to about 2020). Library preparation employed the immunoSEQ multiplex PCR assay. TCRdb re-hosts the immuneACCESS table, in-frame sequences only. Its copies lack some clones; in the studies checked, an unresolved V gene accounts for under half of them, and the cause for the rest is not known. The table for this sample lists about 1.9 million clones; around 93% of them were counted only once. The ten largest account for more than 1.5% of the sample. CD8 naive samples were obtained by positive selection for CCR7 among CD45RO-negative cells, yielding a CD45RA+CCR7+ population from which TemRA cells were excluded. The sequencing sample was made of naive CD8+ T cells from PBMCs. This specimen's cell subset or site label, interpreted: CD45RA+CCR7+. Every receptor here comes from a young man in good health. Some clones in this sample may be carry-over from other donors' samples.

The genes are TRBV6-6 and TRBJ1-2; D is uncertain. The CDR3 sequence is 14 residues long. Germline V lookup: CDR1 MNHNY, CDR2 SVGAGI (reference sequence). V shed 6 bases and J shed 6 bases, with 17 bases lying between them. The DNA of the CDR3 is TGTGCCAGCAGCCACAGTGAGGGCCCAGATGGCTACACCTTC. Its translation: CASSHSEGPDGYTF.

This rearrangement joins TRBV4-2 to TRBJ1-6; TRBD1 aligns across 8 bases. The germline gives CDR1 LGHNA, CDR2 YNFKEQ. The V and J ends lost 0 bases and 7 bases, in that order; junction bases with no gene match: 14. CDR3 size: 19 residues. In DNA, the CDR3 is TGTGCCAGCAGCCAAGATCGGGCAGGGGGCGGTATGGGGAATTCACCCCTCCACTTT. Translated: CASSQDRAGGGMGNSPLHF.

This clone was seen only once. The chain is built from TRBV7-3 and TRBJ2-7; D is unresolved. The CDR3 covers 15 residues. Germline V gives CDR1 SGHTA, CDR2 FQGTGA. Trimming removed 5 bases at V and 4 bases at J, with 18 bases between. In DNA form, the CDR3 reads TGTGCCAGCAGCACCGGTGTAGGCGCTATATACGAGCAGTACTTC. It encodes CASSTGVGAIYEQYF.

The sample holds a few counts of this clone. The genes are TRBV7-9 and TRBJ1-5; D not resolved. This CDR3 is 12 amino acids long. The germline V and J ends were trimmed by 3 bases and 7 bases, with 7 bases remaining between them. CDR1 is SEHNR and CDR2 is FQNEAQ in the germline V gene (reference sequence). CDR3 loop: CASSFSSQPQHF. The CDR3 DNA sequence: TGTGCCAGCAGCTTCTCCAGCCAGCCCCAGCATTTT.

In its sample, this clone was seen once. The CDR3 region is CASTTGTSSYEQYF. The CDR3 nucleotides are TGTGCCAGCACCACCGGGACTTCCTCCTACGAGCAGTACTTC. The rearrangement links TRBV25-1 to TRBJ2-7, with D possibly matching TRBD2 (6 bases). CDR1 MGHDK and CDR2 SYGVNS come from the germline V gene. The V end lost 7 bases, the J end lost 0 bases, and 13 bases lay between the germline ends. The CDR3 spans 14 residues.

This chain uses TRBV9 with TRBJ2-3; D is ambiguous. The V gene lost 2 bases and the J gene lost 7 bases, with 8 bases spanning the gap. The CDR3 extends over 12 amino acids. Per the germline V gene, CDR1 is SGDLS and CDR2 is YYNGEE. The CDR3 here is CASSVGPNTQYF. CDR3 nucleotide sequence: TGTGCCAGCAGCGTCGGACCCAATACGCAGTATTTT.

CDR3 nucleotides: TGTGCCAGCGAGGACATGGGGGCTGAAAAACTGTTTTTT. Amino acids: CASEDMGAEKLFF. The V call is TRBV5-6, the J call TRBJ1-4; weak D call: TRBD1 (6 bases). Germline loops: CDR1 SGHDT, CDR2 YYEEEE. The CDR3 consists of 13 residues. V was cut by 7 bases and J by 7 bases, with 14 bases left in between.

This clone was observed once. The chain combines TRBV7-9 with TRBJ2-2, with 10 bases fitting TRBD1. CDR1 and CDR2 (germline): SEHNR, FQNEAQ (reference sequence). The trim removed 4 bases at V and 3 bases at J, leaving 2 bases unmatched. The CDR3 has 15 amino acids. CDR3 protein: CASSSDRGYTGELFF. CDR3 DNA sequence: TGTGCCAGCAGCTCGGACAGGGGGTACACCGGGGAGCTGTTTTTT.

J is TRBJ2-1 and V is TRBV11-2; D is undetermined. Germline lookup yields CDR1 SGHAT and CDR2 FQNNGV. The CDR3 has 12 residues. Trimming took off 1 base at V and 10 bases at J, with 8 bases between the two ends. The CDR3 spells CASSLAPAEQFF. The CDR3, as DNA: TGTGCCAGCAGCTTAGCACCGGCAGAGCAGTTCTTC.

This sequence joins TRBV4-1 and TRBJ1-1; TRBD1 is a possible D gene (5 bases). Per germline, CDR1 MGHRA and CDR2 YSYEKL. CDR3 length equals 15 residues. V was pared by 0 bases and J by 3 bases, with 11 bases between. The CDR3 coding sequence is TGCGCCAGCAGCCAAGATCAGGGAGGGTACACTGAAGCTTTCTTT. This encodes CASSQDQGGYTEAFF.

The rearrangement uses TRBV11-2 and TRBJ2-1; no reliable D call. CDR3 length: 15 amino acids. CDR1 and CDR2 from the germline V gene are SGHAT and FQNNGV. Trimming shortened V by 3 bases and J by 6 bases, and 15 bases separated the two germline ends. Written as DNA, the CDR3 is TGTGCCAGCAGCTTCTTTAGCCTAGGGTTCAATGAGCAGTTCTTC. As protein: CASSFFSLGFNEQFF.

The chain is built from TRBV7-9 and TRBJ1-4; TRBD1 matches 9 bases. V was clipped by 5 bases and J by 7 bases; unmatched bases: 8. The CDR3 sequence is 15 residues long. Germline CDR1 is SEHNR and CDR2 is FQNEAQ (reference sequence). CDR3 nucleotide sequence: TGTGCCAGCAGCCCGCCTCCGGGACAGGGTGAAAAACTGTTTTTT. This sequence encodes CASSPPPGQGEKLFF.

This clone occurred a few times. The CDR3 region has the DNA TGCGCCAGCAGCGGAATACGACAGGGCTTCATGAACACTGAAGCTTTCTTT. Translation: CASSGIRQGFMNTEAFF. V usage is TRBV5-1 and J usage is TRBJ1-1; 7 nucleotides match TRBD1. The CDR3 has 17 residues. Germline CDR1 and CDR2: SGHRS and YFSETQ. V lost 4 bases, J lost 0 bases, and 12 bases stayed unmatched.

The chain couples TRBV9 to TRBJ2-7; no definite D call. V gave up 3 bases and J gave up 0 bases, with 4 bases separating them. Germline V gene lookup returns CDR1 SGDLS and CDR2 YYNGEE. The CDR3 loop spans 12 amino acids. In DNA, the CDR3 is TGTGCCAGCAGCGGAAACTCCTACGAGCAGTACTTC. This sequence encodes CASSGNSYEQYF.

The rearrangement joins TRBV28 to TRBJ1-5; 11 bases align to TRBD1. This CDR3 comprises 16 residues. The germline gives CDR1 MDHEN, CDR2 SYDVKM. The V and J ends lost 3 bases and 9 bases, in that order; junction bases with no gene match: 10. CDR3 sequence reads: CASSFLRDRGERPQHF. In DNA form, the CDR3 reads TGTGCCAGCAGTTTTCTCCGGGACAGGGGGGAAAGGCCCCAGCATTTT.

The rearrangement uses TRBV13 and TRBJ2-5, with 8 positions matching TRBD1. Germline CDR1 reads PRHDT; CDR2 reads FYEKMQ (reference sequence). J gave up 5 bases and V 4 bases, and 6 bases lay outside the gene matches. The CDR3 has 14 amino acids. CDR3 residues: CASSYNTGGETQYF. CDR3 nucleotide sequence: TGTGCCAGCAGCTACAATACAGGGGGTGAGACCCAGTACTTC.

The gene calls are TRBV19 and TRBJ1-2, with TRBD1 matching over 9 bases. Germline trimming cut 7 bases from V and 4 bases from J; bases unmatched to any gene: 7. CDR3 length equals 14 residues. Per the germline V gene, CDR1 is LNHDA and CDR2 is SQIVND (reference sequence). CDR3 amino acids: CASTLGTGIYGYTF. For the CDR3, the DNA is TGTGCCAGTACCCTAGGGACAGGGATCTATGGCTACACCTTC.

The chain is built from TRBV19 and TRBJ1-1; D is unresolved. The V end lost 0 bases, the J end lost 7 bases, and 6 bases lay between the germline ends. In germline, CDR1 is LNHDA, CDR2 SQIVND (reference sequence). The CDR3 is made up of 12 amino acids. The CDR3 bases are TGTGCCAGTAGTATAGATGCCCGTGAAGCTTTCTTT. Translation: CASSIDAREAFF.

This clone was seen a single time. The rearrangement links TRBV19 to TRBJ1-2; tentatively, D is TRBD1 (5 bases). Between the trimmed V and J ends, which lost 6 bases and 4 bases, there was a span of 12 bases. Germline-derived CDR1 and CDR2 are LNHDA and SQIVND (reference sequence). CDR3 length: 13 amino acids. The CDR3 here is CASSLTVIYGYTF. CDR3 DNA sequence: TGTGCCAGTAGCTTGACAGTTATCTATGGCTACACCTTC.

The sample holds a few counts of this clone. This sequence joins TRBV2 and TRBJ1-2, with unresolved D. V was shortened by 8 bases and J by 11 bases, with 18 bases between the two germline ends. This CDR3 is 12 amino acids long. Germline V gene lookup returns CDR1 SNHLY and CDR2 FYNNEI. CDR3 sequence (DNA): TGTGCCAGCGGATGGACGGATTTTAGTTACACCTTC. As protein: CASGWTDFSYTF.

The gene calls are TRBV7-9 and TRBJ2-1; D possibly corresponds to TRBD2 (6 bases). The length of the CDR3 is 16 residues. The germline V gene encodes CDR1 SEHNR and CDR2 FQNEAQ (reference sequence). Trimming took 7 bases from V and 0 from J, leaving 16 bases between them. CDR3 sequence reads: CASTEPEGSSYNEQFF. The CDR3 nucleotides read TGTGCCAGCACCGAACCGGAGGGATCCTCCTACAATGAGCAGTTCTTC.

This clone was detected once. Other DNA sequences in this sample translate to the same CDR3. The chain links TRBV5-4 to TRBJ2-1, with 13 nucleotides matching TRBD2. This CDR3 spans 15 amino acids. Germline CDR1 reads SGHNT; CDR2 reads YYREEE (reference sequence). After removal of 4 bases from V and 4 bases from J, the junction contained 2 bases not matched to a gene. CDR3 region: CASSPGLAGYNEQFF. The CDR3 DNA is TGTGCCAGCAGCCCGGGACTAGCGGGGTACAATGAGCAGTTCTTC.

This chain uses TRBV4-1 with TRBJ1-1, with TRBD1 as a possible D gene (5 bases). Germline V CDR1 and CDR2: MGHRA, YSYEKL. The CDR3 sequence is 15 residues long. V lost 7 bases and J 4 bases, leaving 19 bases between the germline ends. The CDR3 coding sequence is TGCGCCAGCACCGAAAGGGGAGGGGCGCGCACTGAAGCTTTCTTT. Its protein product is CASTERGGARTEAFF.

The rearrangement links TRBV9 to TRBJ1-1; TRBD1 agrees at 7 bases. Germline V CDR1 and CDR2: SGDLS, YYNGEE. With 4 bases clipped from V and 11 bases from J, the junction kept 17 bases outside the gene matches. CDR3 length: 15 amino acids. This CDR3 reads CASSLQGTEGGKAFF. DNA for the CDR3: TGTGCCAGCAGCCTTCAAGGGACAGAAGGGGGGAAGGCTTTCTTT. The whole variable domain, remainder taken from reference TRBV9 and TRBJ1-1, is DSGVTQTPKHLITATGQRVTLRCSPRSGDLSVYWYQQSLDQGLQFLIQYYNGEERAKGNILERFSAQQFPDLHSELNLSSLELGDSALYFCASSLQGTEGGKAFFGQGTRLTVV.

The V and J genes are TRBV7-9 and TRBJ2-7; D possibly corresponds to TRBD2 (6 bases). Trimming cost V 4 bases and J 7 bases, with 14 bases left between them. The CDR3 is 13 residues long. The germline V gene has CDR1 SEHNR and CDR2 FQNEAQ (reference sequence). This chain's CDR3 is CASSWLLGGEQYF. Here the CDR3 DNA reads TGTGCCAGCAGCTGGCTGCTGGGGGGTGAGCAGTACTTC.

The J gene is TRBJ2-1, the V gene TRBV4-3; TRBD1 agrees at 9 bases. V trimming: 0 bases; J trimming: 0 bases; junction bases outside the gene matches: 0. Germline CDR1 LGHNA, CDR2 YSLEER. The CDR3 sequence is 16 residues long. The CDR3: CASSQEQGASYNEQFF. Here the CDR3 DNA reads TGCGCCAGCAGCCAAGAACAGGGGGCCTCCTACAATGAGCAGTTCTTC.

This rearrangement joins TRBV10-3 to TRBJ1-1, with no clear D. The CDR3 is 15 residues long. Between the trimmed V and J ends, which lost 2 bases and 0 bases, there was a span of 10 bases. Germline assignment: CDR1 ENHRY and CDR2 SYGVKD. The CDR3 sequence: CAISEAGQMNTEAFF. The CDR3 DNA reads as TGTGCCATCAGTGAGGCGGGTCAGATGAACACTGAAGCTTTCTTT.